The 23 T cell receptor beta chains below all came from one sample that was sequenced in a study of blood T cell repertoires in COVID-19. Here immunoSEQ multiplex PCR was the method, and the copy in TCRdb shows in-frame clones only, minus some. The sample has under 130,000 clones, around 89% seen once. Source material: peripheral blood. Every receptor here comes from a woman in her fifties or sixties with acute or convalescent COVID-19.

V usage is TRBV5-1 and J usage is TRBJ2-7; TRBD2 agrees at 12 bases. CDR1 is SGHRS and CDR2 is YFSETQ in the germline V gene. V was pared by 5 bases and J by 4 bases, with 4 bases of the junction left unmatched. The CDR3 runs to 14 residues. The CDR3 sequence: CASRPTSGSYEQYF. The DNA of the CDR3 is TGCGCCAGCAGGCCGACTAGCGGGAGTTACGAGCAGTACTTC.

The CDR3 spells CASSQDSSRLNTEAFF. CDR3 sequence (DNA): TGTGCCAGCAGCCAAGATAGTAGTCGTTTGAACACTGAAGCTTTCTTT. The V and J genes are TRBV4-2 and TRBJ1-1; no clear D. The CDR3 consists of 16 residues. V lost 0 bases to trimming and J lost 0 bases, with 11 bases between them. Germline CDR1 reads LGHNA; CDR2 reads YNFKEQ.

Of note for this clone: Other DNA sequences in the sample encode the same CDR3. This chain connects TRBV6-5 to TRBJ2-5; a weak D match, TRBD2 (6 bases). CDR1 MNHEY and CDR2 SVGAGI come from the germline V gene. The V and J ends lost 0 bases and 5 bases respectively, with 13 bases between them. This CDR3 region has 15 residues. CDR3 DNA sequence: TGTGCCAGCAGTTACTCCCGACTAGGAGGGGAGACCCAGTACTTC. Encoded protein: CASSYSRLGGETQYF.

Regarding this clone: One junction end does not reproduce the germline sequence, and a read error may be involved. The rearrangement uses TRBV7-7 and TRBJ2-7; possibly TRBD1 for D (6 bases). This CDR3 comprises 14 residues. The V gene's germline CDR1 is SSHAT and CDR2 FNYEAQ (reference sequence). This chain's CDR3 is CASSLGGSGDEQYF. As DNA, the CDR3 is TGTGCTAGCAGCTTAGGGGGATCAGGGGACGAGCAGTACTTC.

This chain links TRBV7-8 with TRBJ2-5; 8 bases map to TRBD1. After removal of 1 base from V and 5 bases from J, the junction contained 0 bases not matched to a gene. This CDR3 contains 13 residues. CDR1 and CDR2 (germline): SGHVS, FQNEAQ. CDR3 protein: CASSLGTGETQYF. CDR3 bases: TGTGCCAGCAGCTTAGGGACAGGGGAGACCCAGTACTTC.

This clone was observed a single time. The V call is TRBV19, the J call TRBJ1-4, with D perhaps TRBD1 (5 bases). Germline CDR1 LNHDA, CDR2 SQIVND (reference sequence). The CDR3 totals 16 residues. V shed 3 bases and J shed 3 bases, with 14 bases lying between them. The DNA for the CDR3 is TGTGCCAGTAGTATCCGGACACTGGCCTCTAATGAAAAACTGTTTTTT. Translated: CASSIRTLASNEKLFF.

Only one count was recorded for this clone. The chain has TRBV28 and TRBJ2-5, with D uncertain. CDR3 length: 12 amino acids. V lost 3 bases and J 2 bases, leaving 4 bases between the germline ends. Germline CDR1 is MDHEN and CDR2 is SYDVKM. The DNA of the CDR3 is TGTGCCAGCAGTTTCCTTCAAGAGACCCAGTACTTC. This gives the protein CASSFLQETQYF. Full variable domain (outside the CDR3, taken from reference TRBV28 and TRBJ2-5): DVKVTQSSRYLVKRTGEKVFLECVQDMDHENMFWYRQDPGLGLRLIYFSYDVKMKEKGDIPEGYSVSREKKERFSLILESASTNQTSMYLCASSFLQETQYFGPGTRLLVL.

The chain is built from TRBV19 and TRBJ1-2, with 7 bases lining up with TRBD1. CDR1 and CDR2 (germline): LNHDA, SQIVND (reference sequence). This CDR3 spans 15 amino acids. Unmatched junction bases numbered 18, after V lost 10 bases and J lost 7 bases. The CDR3 DNA sequence: TGTGCCACCGCGGAGGAGGGGGCACGTTTGAGTGGCTACACCTTC. Translating gives CATAEEGARLSGYTF.

The chain couples TRBV2 to TRBJ1-1; D unclear. This CDR3 is built from 15 residues. Germline CDR1 is SNHLY and CDR2 is FYNNEI. V was clipped by 0 bases and J by 0 bases, with 8 bases between them. The CDR3 protein is CASSEARTVNTEAFF. For the CDR3, the DNA is TGTGCCAGCAGTGAAGCAAGGACTGTGAACACTGAAGCTTTCTTT.

This clone has only one observation. The chain carries TRBV7-2 and TRBJ2-1; D perhaps matches TRBD2 (6 bases). Trimming removed 4 bases from V and 10 bases from J, with 17 bases in between. There are 14 residues in the CDR3. Germline values: CDR1 SGHTA, CDR2 FQGNSA. The CDR3 DNA reads as TGTGCCAGCAGCTACCGAGCACTAGCTCAGGAGCAGTTCTTC. Protein: CASSYRALAQEQFF.

The gene calls are TRBV14 and TRBJ2-1; TRBD2 matches 9 bases. The germline gives CDR1 SGHDN, CDR2 FVKESK. CDR3 length: 15 amino acids. The ends lost 1 base at V and 6 bases at J; junction bases unmatched: 4. CDR3 sequence (DNA): TGTGCCAGCAGCCAAGGACTAGCGGTACGCAATGAGCAGTTCTTC. This codes for CASSQGLAVRNEQFF. Full variable domain (missing parts from reference TRBV14 and TRBJ2-1): EAGVTQFPSHSVIEKGQTVTLRCDPISGHDNLYWYRRVMGKEIKFLLHFVKESKQDESGMPNNRFLAERTGGTYSTLKVQPAELEDSGVYFCASSQGLAVRNEQFFGPGTRLTVL.

The chain combines TRBV7-2 with TRBJ1-2; TRBD1 aligns across 9 bases. The CDR3 contains 15 residues. Germline loops: CDR1 SGHTA, CDR2 FQGNSA. Unmatched junction bases numbered 12, after V lost 5 bases and J lost 8 bases. CDR3 bases: TGTGCCAGCAGCCGGGAGATTACAGGGGGCCAAGGCTACACCTTC. As protein: CASSREITGGQGYTF. Complete variable domain (other parts from reference TRBV7-2 and TRBJ1-2): GAGVSQSPSNKVTEKGKDVELRCDPISGHTALYWYRQSLGQGLEFLIYFQGNSAPDKSGLPSDRFSAERTGGSVSTLTIQRTQQEDSAVYLCASSREITGGQGYTFGSGTRLTVV.

The chain carries TRBV14 and TRBJ1-4; 8 positions agree with TRBD1. The CDR3 length is 15 residues. After removal of 4 bases from V and 6 bases from J, the junction contained 7 bases not matched to a gene. Per the germline V gene, CDR1 is SGHDN and CDR2 is FVKESK. DNA of the CDR3: TGTGCCAGCAGCCTCCGACAGGGGTGGGATGAAAAACTGTTTTTT. This translates into CASSLRQGWDEKLFF.

J is TRBJ1-1 and V is TRBV3-1 (or the pseudogene TRBV3-2); D gene ambiguous. The length of the CDR3 is 13 residues. Trimming took 1 base from V and 5 from J, leaving 8 bases between them. Germline CDR1 and CDR2: LGHDT and YNNKEL (reference sequence). The CDR3 sequence: CASSQGKRTEAFF. The CDR3 nucleotides read TGTGCCAGCAGCCAAGGTAAGAGGACTGAAGCTTTCTTT.

The rearrangement uses TRBV27 and TRBJ2-2; the D gene is possibly TRBD2 (5 bases). The V end was cut by 5 bases, the J end by 3 bases, with 13 bases between. Germline assignment: CDR1 MNHEY and CDR2 SMNVEV (reference sequence). This CDR3 contains 15 residues. This CDR3 reads CASSERAPYTGELFF. DNA of the CDR3: TGTGCCAGCAGTGAGAGGGCTCCTTACACCGGGGAGCTGTTTTTT.

The genes are TRBV18 and TRBJ1-4; D not certain. The CDR3 is 15 residues long. V shed 1 base and J shed 5 bases, with 11 bases lying between them. The germline V gene has CDR1 KGHSH and CDR2 LQKENI. The CDR3 DNA sequence: TGTGCCAGCTCACCACTAATGGCAGTCAATGAAAAACTGTTTTTT. Protein product: CASSPLMAVNEKLFF.

The chain joins TRBV19 to TRBJ2-3; 8 bases line up with TRBD2. Germline CDR1 LNHDA, CDR2 SQIVND (reference sequence). The V gene end was trimmed by 5 bases and the J gene end by 4 bases; junction bases not matched to a gene: 8. This CDR3 is built from 15 residues. The CDR3 nucleotides are TGTGCCAGTAGTTTCCGGGAGGGCCACGCAGATACGCAGTATTTT. This sequence encodes CASSFREGHADTQYF. The full variable domain, with the rest looked up from reference TRBV19 and TRBJ2-3, is DGGITQSPKYLFRKEGQNVTLSCEQNLNHDAMYWYRQDPGQGLRLIYYSQIVNDFQKGDIAEGYSVSREKKESFPLTVTSAQKNPTAFYLCASSFREGHADTQYFGPGTRLTVL.

The genes are TRBV6-5 and TRBJ1-5, with 8 bases matching TRBD1. Germline lookup yields CDR1 MNHEY and CDR2 SVGAGI. J gave up 4 bases and V 8 bases, and 7 bases lay outside the gene matches. The CDR3 is 14 amino acids. The CDR3 region is CASHDRGRNQPQHF. The CDR3, as DNA: TGTGCCAGCCACGACAGGGGAAGAAATCAGCCCCAGCATTTT.

V gene TRBV9 combines with J gene TRBJ2-1, with 11 bases matching TRBD2. The trim removed 1 base at V and 0 bases at J, leaving 0 bases unmatched. CDR1 and CDR2 from the germline V gene are SGDLS and YYNGEE. The CDR3 runs 16 residues. CDR3 sequence reads: CASSVTSGSSYNEQFF. DNA for the CDR3: TGTGCCAGCAGCGTAACTAGCGGGAGCTCCTACAATGAGCAGTTCTTC.

This chain connects TRBV3-1 (or the pseudogene TRBV3-2) to TRBJ2-1; TRBD1 matches 7 bases. CDR1 is LGHDT, CDR2 YNNKEL, per germline (reference sequence). The ends lost 2 bases at V and 7 bases at J; junction bases unmatched: 2. The CDR3 is 13 residues long. CDR3 residues: CASSQLQGNEQFF. The CDR3 DNA reads as TGTGCCAGCAGCCAACTACAGGGGAATGAGCAGTTCTTC.

This CDR3 is CASSGGQPSDGYTF. CDR3 bases: TGTGCCAGCAGCGGAGGACAGCCCTCCGATGGCTACACCTTC. The chain is built from TRBV9 and TRBJ1-2; D may be TRBD1 (6 bases). This CDR3 has 14 residues. Looked up from germline, CDR1 is SGDLS and CDR2 is YYNGEE. V dropped 3 bases and J dropped 6 bases, with 15 bases sitting between them.

Of note for this clone: A much bigger clone sits one base away, suggesting this may be a read error. Additional DNA sequences in this sample encode the identical CDR3. The CDR3: CARTLRDRAYEQYF. In nucleotides, the CDR3 is TGCGCCAGGACCCTCCGAGACAGGGCCTACGAGCAGTACTTC. The chain joins TRBV5-1 to TRBJ2-7; 7 bases fit TRBD1. CDR1 is SGHRS, CDR2 YFSETQ, per germline. This CDR3 has 14 residues. The ends lost 8 bases at V and 2 bases at J; junction bases unmatched: 10.

This clone was detected only once. The chain recombines TRBV28 with TRBJ2-4; no clear D. CDR3 length equals 14 residues. The germline V gene has CDR1 MDHEN and CDR2 SYDVKM. V gave up 5 bases and J gave up 0 bases, with 8 bases separating them. The CDR3, as DNA: TGTGCCAGCAGTGAAAGCCCAGCCAAAAACATTCAGTACTTC. Its protein product is CASSESPAKNIQYF.